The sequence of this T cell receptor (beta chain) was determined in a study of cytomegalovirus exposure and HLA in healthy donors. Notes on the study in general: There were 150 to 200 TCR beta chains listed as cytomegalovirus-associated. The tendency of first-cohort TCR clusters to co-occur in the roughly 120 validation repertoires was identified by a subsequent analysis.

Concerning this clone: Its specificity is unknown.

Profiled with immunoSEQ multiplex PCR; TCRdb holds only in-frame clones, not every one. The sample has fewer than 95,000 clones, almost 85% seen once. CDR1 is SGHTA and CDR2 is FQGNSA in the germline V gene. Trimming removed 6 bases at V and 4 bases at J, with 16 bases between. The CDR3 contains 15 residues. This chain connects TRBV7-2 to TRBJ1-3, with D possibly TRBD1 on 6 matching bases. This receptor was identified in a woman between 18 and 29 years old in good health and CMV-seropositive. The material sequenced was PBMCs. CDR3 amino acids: CASSLPRGGGNTIYF. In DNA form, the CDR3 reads TGTGCCAGCAGTCTCCCTCGGGGGGGCGGAAACACCATATATTTT.